A selection of T cell receptor beta chains follows, all from one sample in a study of CD4 T cells in relation to SARS-CoV-2 and coronaviruses. Their cognate antigens are unknown. Produced via immunoSEQ multiplex PCR; TCRdb's table is partial and in-frame only. The sample contains approximately 30,000 clones, roughly 69% of which appear only once. Sequenced sample: CD4+ T cells from PBMCs, cultured in vitro. Every receptor here comes from a human donor in good health. CDR3s include the opening cysteine and the closing phenylalanine or tryptophan. Each record gives: J gene, V gene, CDR3 protein.

TRBJ2-7 TRBV19 CASSILGTGEEQYF
TRBJ2-1 TRBV5-1 CASSVAEAYNEQFF
TRBJ1-1 TRBV7-7 CASHRGQGYTEAFF
TRBJ1-5 TRBV2 CATRTGQMGNQPQHF
TRBJ2-4 TRBV7-2 CASSLEGIQNIQYF
TRBJ2-6 TRBV4-1 CASSLGGTRNVLTF
TRBJ1-3 TRBV19 CASSIPPGRSGGNTIYF
TRBJ1-2 TRBV28 CASSLLDRVRGGYTF
TRBJ2-1 TRBV5-4 CASTLGRSSYNEQFF
TRBJ1-6 TRBV3-1/TRBV3-2 CASSPGQENSPLHF
TRBJ1-5 TRBV7-8 CASSLDSGNQPQHF
TRBJ2-5 TRBV12-3/TRBV12-4 CASSLGQQETQYF
TRBJ1-2 TRBV7-9 CASSLRGEIWGYTF
TRBJ1-5 TRBV6-2/TRBV6-3 CASSYSFGELNQPQHF
TRBJ2-5 TRBV30 CAWSVPRLGLSSSQYF
TRBJ1-6 TRBV11-2 CASSFEANSPLHF
TRBJ2-3 TRBV4-2 CASSQDSPGLAGGNTDTQYF
TRBJ2-1 TRBV6-1 CASSEGPSGGYNEQFF
TRBJ1-2 TRBV6-4 CASRAEDREGGYTF
TRBJ1-2 TRBV6-5 CASRPYELFGYTF
TRBJ1-2 TRBV7-8 CASSLESGTGYTF
TRBJ2-3 TRBV2 CASRGFGETDTQYF
TRBJ2-1 TRBV25-1 CASSEYSGDSYNEQFF
TRBJ2-3 TRBV9 CASSVGGGGATDTQYF
TRBJ1-4 TRBV11-2 CASSLRGLGEKLFF
TRBJ1-5 TRBV24-1 CATSDPGQPQHF
TRBJ1-2 TRBV4-1 CASSQAGGLDYGYTF
TRBJ2-3 TRBV5-1 CASSLTSGDTDTQYF
TRBJ2-7 TRBV28 CASSRPYEQYF
TRBJ1-6 TRBV7-2 CASSFLQGASSPLHF
TRBJ2-1 TRBV7-2 CASSTDRTGGNEQFF
TRBJ1-1 TRBV7-9 CASSLGPTEAFF
TRBJ1-2 TRBV7-2 CASSLGTPKYGYTF
TRBJ2-7 TRBV10-1 CASSGWVAGAYEQYF
TRBJ1-1 TRBV5-1 CASSQPGSDTEAFF
TRBJ2-3 TRBV25-1 CACGDLNTDTQYF
TRBJ2-1 TRBV11-2 CASSSPSGISYNEQFF
TRBJ2-7 TRBV2 CASGARSGGQYF
TRBJ1-2 TRBV7-9 CASSQGQGRIGYTF
TRBJ2-1 TRBV29-1 CSVGQGVTEQFF
TRBJ1-2 TRBV5-1 CASSMEVGGGGYTF
TRBJ2-3 TRBV6-1 CASSEAAGQGSDTQYF
TRBJ2-7 TRBV10-3 CAIRGDHSYEQYF
TRBJ2-7 TRBV27 CASSLRTGWEYEQYF
TRBJ2-7 TRBV7-9 CASSSPRQGGQSSYEQYF
TRBJ1-1 TRBV12-3/TRBV12-4 CASSHAGYTEAFF
TRBJ2-1 TRBV9 CASSRQGGSYNEQFF
TRBJ2-3 TRBV5-1 CASSFQLGTDTQYF
TRBJ1-2 TRBV5-4 CASSPEGVAISGYTF
TRBJ2-6 TRBV5-4 CASSFSGANVLTF
TRBJ2-7 TRBV18 CASSLQGSSYEQYF
TRBJ1-2 TRBV7-2 CASSLQGGTGGLNYGYTF
TRBJ2-1 TRBV5-1 CASSLGRQVKNEQFF
TRBJ1-3 TRBV6-2/TRBV6-3 CASSYGGAASHTIYF
TRBJ1-4 TRBV18 CASSPPGQGTPKKLFF
TRBJ2-2 TRBV7-2 CASSQGHTGELFF
TRBJ1-2 TRBV7-9 CASSLGESTGYTF
TRBJ1-5 TRBV10-3 CATTRDNNQPQHF
TRBJ2-5 TRBV2 CASSGHGAETQYF